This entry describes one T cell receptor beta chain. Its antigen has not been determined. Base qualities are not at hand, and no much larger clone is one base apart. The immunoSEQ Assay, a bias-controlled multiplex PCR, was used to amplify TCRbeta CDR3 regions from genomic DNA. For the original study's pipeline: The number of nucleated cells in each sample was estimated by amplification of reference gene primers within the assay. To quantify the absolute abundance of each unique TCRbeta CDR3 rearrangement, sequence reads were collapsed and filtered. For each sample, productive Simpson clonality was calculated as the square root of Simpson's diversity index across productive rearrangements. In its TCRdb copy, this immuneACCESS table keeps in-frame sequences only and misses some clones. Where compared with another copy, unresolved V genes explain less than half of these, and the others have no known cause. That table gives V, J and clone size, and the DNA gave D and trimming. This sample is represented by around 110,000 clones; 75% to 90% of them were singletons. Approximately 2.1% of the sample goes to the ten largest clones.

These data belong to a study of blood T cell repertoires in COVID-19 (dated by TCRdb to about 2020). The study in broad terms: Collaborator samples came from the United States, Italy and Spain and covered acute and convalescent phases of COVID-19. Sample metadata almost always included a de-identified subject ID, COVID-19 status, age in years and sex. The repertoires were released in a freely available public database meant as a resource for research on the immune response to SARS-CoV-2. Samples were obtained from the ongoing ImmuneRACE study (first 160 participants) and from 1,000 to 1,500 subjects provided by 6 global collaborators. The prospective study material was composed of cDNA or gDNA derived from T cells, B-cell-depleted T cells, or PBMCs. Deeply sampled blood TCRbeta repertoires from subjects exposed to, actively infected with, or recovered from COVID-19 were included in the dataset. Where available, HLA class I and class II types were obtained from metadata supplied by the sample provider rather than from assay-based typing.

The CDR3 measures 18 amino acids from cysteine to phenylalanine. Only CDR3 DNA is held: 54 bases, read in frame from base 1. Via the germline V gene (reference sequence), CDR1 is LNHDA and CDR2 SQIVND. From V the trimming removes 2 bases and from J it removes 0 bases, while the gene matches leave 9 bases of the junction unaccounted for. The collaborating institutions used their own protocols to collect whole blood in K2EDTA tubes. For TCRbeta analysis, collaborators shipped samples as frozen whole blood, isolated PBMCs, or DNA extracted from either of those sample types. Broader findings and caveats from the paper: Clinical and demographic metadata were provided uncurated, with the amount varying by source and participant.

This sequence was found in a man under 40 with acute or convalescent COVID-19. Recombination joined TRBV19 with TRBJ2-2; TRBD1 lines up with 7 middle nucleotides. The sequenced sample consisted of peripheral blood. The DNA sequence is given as TGTGCCAGTAGTATAACTTCGACAGGGCGCCCGAACACCGGGGAGCTGTTTTTT. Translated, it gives CASSITSTGRPNTGELFF.